What follows describes a single T cell receptor (beta chain). This sample was included in a study of T cell responses to AZD1222 COVID-19 vaccine. Study-level information: Both about-4-week and about-12-week second-dose recipients were combined.

The table came from immunoSEQ multiplex PCR; TCRdb's copy has only in-frame clones and leaves some out. The table includes 120,000 or so clones, roughly 89% detected once. There are 13 residues in the CDR3. Deletions cut 7 bases from V and 8 bases from J, with 12 bases between. The input for sequencing was peripheral blood, taken on day 0 of AZD1222 vaccination. The chain combines TRBV12-3 or TRBV12-4 with TRBJ1-6; D gene uncertain. The TCR was taken from an adult in good health. The CDR3 DNA follows: TGTGCCAGCACCTACCAATTCGATTCACCCCTCCACTTT. This gives the protein CASTYQFDSPLHF.